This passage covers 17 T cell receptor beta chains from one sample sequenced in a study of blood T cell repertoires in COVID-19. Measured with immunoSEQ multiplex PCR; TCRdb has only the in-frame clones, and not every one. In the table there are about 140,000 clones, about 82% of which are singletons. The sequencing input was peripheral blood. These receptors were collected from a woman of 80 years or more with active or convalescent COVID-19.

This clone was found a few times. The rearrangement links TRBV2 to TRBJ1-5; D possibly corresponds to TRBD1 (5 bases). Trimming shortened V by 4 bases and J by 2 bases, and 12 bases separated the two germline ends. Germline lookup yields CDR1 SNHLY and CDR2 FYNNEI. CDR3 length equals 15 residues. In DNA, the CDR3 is TGTGCCAGCAGTGTCCAGGGTCTCCGCAATCAGCCCCAGCATTTT. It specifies CASSVQGLRNQPQHF.

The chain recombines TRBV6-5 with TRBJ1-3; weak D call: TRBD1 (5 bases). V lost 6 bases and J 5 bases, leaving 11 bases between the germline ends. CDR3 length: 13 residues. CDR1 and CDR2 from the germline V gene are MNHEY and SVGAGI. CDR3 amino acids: CASRAGVRNTIYF. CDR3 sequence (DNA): TGTGCCAGCAGGGCGGGGGTTAGAAACACCATATATTTT.

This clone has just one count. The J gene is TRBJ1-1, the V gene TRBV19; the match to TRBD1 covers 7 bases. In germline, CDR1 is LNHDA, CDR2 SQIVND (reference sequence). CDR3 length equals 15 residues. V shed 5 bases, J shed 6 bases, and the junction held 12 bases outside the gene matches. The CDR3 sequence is CASSPKQGSRAEAFF. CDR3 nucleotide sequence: TGTGCCAGTAGTCCAAAACAGGGGTCTCGGGCTGAAGCTTTCTTT.

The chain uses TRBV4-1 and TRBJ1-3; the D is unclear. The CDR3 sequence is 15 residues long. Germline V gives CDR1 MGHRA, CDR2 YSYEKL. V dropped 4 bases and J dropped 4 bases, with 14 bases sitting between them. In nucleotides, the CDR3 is TGCGCCAGCAGCCCTGATGAGAGGGCCGGAAACACCATATATTTT. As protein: CASSPDERAGNTIYF.

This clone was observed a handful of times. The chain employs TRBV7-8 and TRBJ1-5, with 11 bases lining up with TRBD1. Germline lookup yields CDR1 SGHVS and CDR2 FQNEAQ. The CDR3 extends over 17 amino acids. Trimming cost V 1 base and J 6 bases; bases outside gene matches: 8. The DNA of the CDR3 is TGTGCCAGCAGCTTAGGGTCTCTCGGGACAGGGGGTCAGCCCCAGCATTTT. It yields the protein CASSLGSLGTGGQPQHF.

The CDR3 DNA is TGTGCCAGCAGCCAAGACAGGGGGCCAACAGATACGCAGTATTTT. Translating gives CASSQDRGPTDTQYF. The chain joins TRBV3-1 (or the pseudogene TRBV3-2) to TRBJ2-3; 8 nucleotides match TRBD1. This CDR3 is 15 amino acids long. Germline V lookup: CDR1 LGHDT, CDR2 YNNKEL (reference sequence). After removal of 0 bases from V and 3 bases from J, the junction contained 2 bases not matched to a gene.

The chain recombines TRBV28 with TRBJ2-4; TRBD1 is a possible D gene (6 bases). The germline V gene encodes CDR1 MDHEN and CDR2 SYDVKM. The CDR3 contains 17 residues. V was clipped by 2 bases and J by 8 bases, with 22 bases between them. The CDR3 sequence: CASSLIRGRLSGDIQYF. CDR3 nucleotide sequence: TGTGCCAGCAGTTTAATCAGGGGCCGCCTTTCGGGCGACATTCAGTACTTC.

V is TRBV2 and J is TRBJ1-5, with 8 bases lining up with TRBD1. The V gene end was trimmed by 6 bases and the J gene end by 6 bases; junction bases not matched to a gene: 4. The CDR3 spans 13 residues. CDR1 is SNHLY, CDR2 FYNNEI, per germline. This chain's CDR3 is CASSGQGSQPQHF. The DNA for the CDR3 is TGTGCCAGCAGCGGACAGGGCAGTCAGCCCCAGCATTTT.

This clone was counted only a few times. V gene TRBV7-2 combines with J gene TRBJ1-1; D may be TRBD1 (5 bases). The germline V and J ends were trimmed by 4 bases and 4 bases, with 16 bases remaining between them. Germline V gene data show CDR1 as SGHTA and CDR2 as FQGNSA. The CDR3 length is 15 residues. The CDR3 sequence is CASSSRQGRTTEAFF. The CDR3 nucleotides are TGTGCCAGCAGCTCAAGGCAGGGTCGTACCACTGAAGCTTTCTTT.

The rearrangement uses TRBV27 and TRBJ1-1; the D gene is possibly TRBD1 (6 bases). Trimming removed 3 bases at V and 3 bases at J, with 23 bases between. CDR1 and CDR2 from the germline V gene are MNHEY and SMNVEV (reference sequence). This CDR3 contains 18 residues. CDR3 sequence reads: CASSLPQYRDKGYTEAFF. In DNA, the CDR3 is TGTGCCAGCAGTTTGCCCCAATACAGGGATAAGGGTTACACTGAAGCTTTCTTT.

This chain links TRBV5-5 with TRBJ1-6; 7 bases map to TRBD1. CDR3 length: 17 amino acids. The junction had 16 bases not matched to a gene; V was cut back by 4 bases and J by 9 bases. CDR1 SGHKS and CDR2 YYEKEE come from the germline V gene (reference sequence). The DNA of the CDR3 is TGTGCCAGCAGCCTACGACAGGGAGGTGGTTCTGGTTCACCCCTCCACTTT. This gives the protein CASSLRQGGGSGSPLHF.

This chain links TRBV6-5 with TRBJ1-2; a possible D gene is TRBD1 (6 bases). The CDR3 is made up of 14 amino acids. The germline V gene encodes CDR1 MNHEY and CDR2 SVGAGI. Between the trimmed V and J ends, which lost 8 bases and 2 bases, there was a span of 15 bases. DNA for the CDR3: TGTGCCAGCGCCTCTCGAGGACAGAACTATGGCTACACCTTC. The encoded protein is CASASRGQNYGYTF.

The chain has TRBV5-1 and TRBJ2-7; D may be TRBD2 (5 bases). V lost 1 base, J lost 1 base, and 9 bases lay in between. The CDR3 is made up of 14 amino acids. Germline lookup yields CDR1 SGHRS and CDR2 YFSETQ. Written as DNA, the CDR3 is TGCGCCAGCAGCTTGATGACTACTTCCTACGAGCAGTACTTC. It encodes CASSLMTTSYEQYF.

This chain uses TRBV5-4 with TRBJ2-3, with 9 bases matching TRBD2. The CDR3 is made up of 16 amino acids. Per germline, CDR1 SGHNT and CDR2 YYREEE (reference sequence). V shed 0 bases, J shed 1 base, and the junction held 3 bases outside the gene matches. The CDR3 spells CASSLGLAAGTDTQYF. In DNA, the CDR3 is TGTGCCAGCAGCTTGGGACTAGCGGCCGGCACAGATACGCAGTATTTT.

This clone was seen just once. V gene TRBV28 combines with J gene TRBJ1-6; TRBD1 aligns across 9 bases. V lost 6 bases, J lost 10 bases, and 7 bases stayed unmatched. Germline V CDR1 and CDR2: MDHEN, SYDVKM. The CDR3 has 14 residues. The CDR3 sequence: CASSRDRVVSPLHF. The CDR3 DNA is TGTGCCAGCAGCAGGGACAGGGTGGTATCACCCCTCCACTTT.

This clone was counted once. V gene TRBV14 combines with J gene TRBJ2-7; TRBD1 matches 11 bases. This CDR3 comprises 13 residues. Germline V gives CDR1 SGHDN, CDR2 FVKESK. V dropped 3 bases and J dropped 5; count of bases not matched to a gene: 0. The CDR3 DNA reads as TGTGCCAGCAGCCAGGACAGGGGGCACGAGCAGTACTTC. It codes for CASSQDRGHEQYF.

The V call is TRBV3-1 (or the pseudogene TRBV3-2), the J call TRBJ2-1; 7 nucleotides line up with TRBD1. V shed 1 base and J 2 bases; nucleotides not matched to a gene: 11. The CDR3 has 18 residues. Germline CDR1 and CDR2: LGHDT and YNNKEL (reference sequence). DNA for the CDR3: TGTGCCAGCAGCCAAGTGGCAGGGGGATTGAGCGCCTACAATGAGCAGTTCTTC. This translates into CASSQVAGGLSAYNEQFF.